This T cell receptor beta chain was retrieved from a study of blood T cell repertoires in COVID-19. Trimming took 3 bases from V and 9 from J, leaving 8 bases between them. This CDR3 is built from 11 residues. CDR1 and CDR2 from the germline V gene are SNHLY and FYNNEI. The assay was immunoSEQ multiplex PCR, and TCRdb's table has in-frame clones only and misses some. This repertoire shows roughly 350,000 clones, roughly 90% found once; its top ten account for about 18%. Sequenced: PBMCs or T cells enriched from blood (not recorded which). The rearrangement links TRBV2 to TRBJ1-2; weak D call: TRBD1 (5 bases). This sequence was found in a woman aged 25 to 45 who had recovered from COVID-19. The CDR3 DNA reads TGTGCCAGCAGTGAGGGGGGACGCTACACCTTC. Translating gives CASSEGGRYTF.